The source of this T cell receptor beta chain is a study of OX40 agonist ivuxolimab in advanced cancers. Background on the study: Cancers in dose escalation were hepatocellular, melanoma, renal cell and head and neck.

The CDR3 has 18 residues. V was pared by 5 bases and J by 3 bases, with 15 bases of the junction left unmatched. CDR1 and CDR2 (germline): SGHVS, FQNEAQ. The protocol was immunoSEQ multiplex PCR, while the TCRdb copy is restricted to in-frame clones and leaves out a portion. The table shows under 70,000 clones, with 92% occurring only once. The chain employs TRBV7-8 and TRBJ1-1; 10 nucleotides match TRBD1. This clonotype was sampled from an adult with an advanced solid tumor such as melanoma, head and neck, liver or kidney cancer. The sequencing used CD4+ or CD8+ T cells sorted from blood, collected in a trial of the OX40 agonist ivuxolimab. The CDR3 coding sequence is TGTGCCAGCAGCGCCAGTCCGGGACAGGGGAGGTTTGACACTGAAGCTTTCTTT. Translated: CASSASPGQGRFDTEAFF.